This T cell receptor (beta chain) was documented in a study of T cell changes during pregnancy in multiple sclerosis. CDR3 size: 15 residues. The V gene's germline CDR1 is SGHDT and CDR2 YYEEEE. The germline V and J ends were trimmed by 2 bases and 0 bases, with 10 bases remaining between them. Sequencing used immunoSEQ multiplex PCR; TCRdb keeps in-frame clones, though not all of them. Here the sample spans about 83,000 clones, roughly 96% being singletons. The chain couples TRBV5-6 to TRBJ2-3, with TRBD2 as a possible D gene (5 bases). This receptor was taken from a female donor with multiple sclerosis, enrolled in a pregnancy study. Sample: peripheral blood, taken in the second trimester of pregnancy. The CDR3 reads CASSFRGGSTDTQYF. Written as DNA, the CDR3 is TGTGCCAGCAGCTTCCGCGGAGGTAGCACAGATACGCAGTATTTT.